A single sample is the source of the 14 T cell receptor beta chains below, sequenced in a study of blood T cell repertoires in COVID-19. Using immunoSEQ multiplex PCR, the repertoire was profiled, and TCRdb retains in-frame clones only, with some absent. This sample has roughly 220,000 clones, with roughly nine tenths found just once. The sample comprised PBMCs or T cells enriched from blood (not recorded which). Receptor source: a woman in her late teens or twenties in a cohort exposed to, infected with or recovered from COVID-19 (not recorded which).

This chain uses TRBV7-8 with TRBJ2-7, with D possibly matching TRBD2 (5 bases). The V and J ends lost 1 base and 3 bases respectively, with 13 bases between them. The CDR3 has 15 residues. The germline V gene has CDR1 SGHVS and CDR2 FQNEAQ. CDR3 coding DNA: TGTGCCAGCAGCTTAGTCCCGGGATATTACTACGAGCAGTACTTC. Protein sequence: CASSLVPGYYYEQYF.

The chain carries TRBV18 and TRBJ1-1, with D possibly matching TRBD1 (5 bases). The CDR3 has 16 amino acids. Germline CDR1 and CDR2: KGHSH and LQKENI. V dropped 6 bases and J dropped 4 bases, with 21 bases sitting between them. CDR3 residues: CASSPGRGLGGTEAFF. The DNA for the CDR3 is TGTGCCAGCTCCCCTGGGAGGGGCCTCGGGGGCACTGAAGCTTTCTTT.

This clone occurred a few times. The CDR3 nucleotides read TGTGCCAGCAGTTACGGGACTAGGGGTTGGAATGAGCAGTTCTTC. Protein sequence: CASSYGTRGWNEQFF. The chain employs TRBV6-5 and TRBJ2-1; 8 bases align to TRBD2. V shed 2 bases and J 7 bases; nucleotides not matched to a gene: 7. Germline CDR1 reads MNHEY; CDR2 reads SVGAGI. CDR3 length equals 15 residues.

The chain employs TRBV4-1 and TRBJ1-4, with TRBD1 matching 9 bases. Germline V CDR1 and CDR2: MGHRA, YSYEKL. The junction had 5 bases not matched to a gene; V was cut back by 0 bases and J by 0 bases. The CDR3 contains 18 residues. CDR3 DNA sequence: TGCGCCAGCAGCCAAGAACGACAGGGGGGGGCAACTAATGAAAAACTGTTTTTT. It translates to CASSQERQGGATNEKLFF.

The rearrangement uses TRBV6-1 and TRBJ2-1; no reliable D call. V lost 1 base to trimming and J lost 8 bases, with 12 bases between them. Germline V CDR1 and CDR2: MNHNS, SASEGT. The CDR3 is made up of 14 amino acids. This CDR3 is CASSEGRWVDEQFF. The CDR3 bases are TGTGCCAGCAGTGAAGGGCGGTGGGTCGATGAGCAGTTCTTC.

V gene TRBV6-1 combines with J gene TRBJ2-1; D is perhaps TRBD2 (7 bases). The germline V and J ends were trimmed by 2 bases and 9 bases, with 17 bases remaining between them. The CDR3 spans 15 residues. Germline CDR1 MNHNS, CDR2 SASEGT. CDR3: CASSEWVGGGGEQFF. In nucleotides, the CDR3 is TGTGCCAGCAGTGAATGGGTTGGCGGGGGCGGTGAGCAGTTCTTC.

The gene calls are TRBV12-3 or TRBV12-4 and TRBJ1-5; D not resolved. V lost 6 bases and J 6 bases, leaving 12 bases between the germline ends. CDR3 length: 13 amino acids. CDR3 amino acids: CASSVEVGQPQHF. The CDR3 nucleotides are TGTGCCAGCAGCGTGGAGGTGGGTCAGCCCCAGCATTTT.

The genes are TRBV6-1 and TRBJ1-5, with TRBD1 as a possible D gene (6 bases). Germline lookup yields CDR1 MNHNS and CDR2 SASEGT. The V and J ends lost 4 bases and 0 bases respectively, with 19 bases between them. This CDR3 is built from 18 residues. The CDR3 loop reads CASSVFPTGMDSNQPQHF. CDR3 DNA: TGTGCCAGCAGTGTCTTTCCAACAGGGATGGATAGCAATCAGCCCCAGCATTTT.

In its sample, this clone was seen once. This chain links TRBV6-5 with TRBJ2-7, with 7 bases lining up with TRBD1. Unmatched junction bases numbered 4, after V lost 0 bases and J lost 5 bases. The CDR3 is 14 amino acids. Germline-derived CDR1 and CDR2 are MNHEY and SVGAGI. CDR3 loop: CASSYSTGPHEQYF. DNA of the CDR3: TGTGCCAGCAGTTACTCGACAGGGCCTCACGAGCAGTACTTC.

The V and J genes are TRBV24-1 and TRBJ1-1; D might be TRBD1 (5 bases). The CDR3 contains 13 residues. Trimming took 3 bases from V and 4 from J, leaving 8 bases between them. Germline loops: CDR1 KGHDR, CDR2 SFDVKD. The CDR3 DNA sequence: TGTGCCACCAGTGATGGGGGGACCACTGAAGCTTTCTTT. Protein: CATSDGGTTEAFF.

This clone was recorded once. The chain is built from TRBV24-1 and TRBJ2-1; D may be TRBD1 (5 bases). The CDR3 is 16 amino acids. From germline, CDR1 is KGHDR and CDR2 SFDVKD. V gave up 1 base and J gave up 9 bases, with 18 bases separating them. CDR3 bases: TGTGCCACCAGTGATTTTTGGGGAAAGGACATTTCTGAGCAGTTCTTC. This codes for CATSDFWGKDISEQFF.

CDR3 DNA sequence: TGTGCCAGCAGCTTGACACATGGGGCCTATGGCTACACCTTC. Amino acids: CASSLTHGAYGYTF. The rearrangement uses TRBV7-9 and TRBJ1-2; TRBD1 might be the D (5 bases). The CDR3 is 14 amino acids. Between the trimmed V and J ends, which lost 3 bases and 4 bases, there was a span of 12 bases. CDR1 is SEHNR and CDR2 is FQNEAQ in the germline V gene (reference sequence).

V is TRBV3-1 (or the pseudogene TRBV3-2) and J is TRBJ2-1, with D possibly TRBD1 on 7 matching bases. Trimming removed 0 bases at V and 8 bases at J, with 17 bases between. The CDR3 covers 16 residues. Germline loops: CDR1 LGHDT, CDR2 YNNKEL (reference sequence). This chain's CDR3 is CASSQDFGTGEDEQFF. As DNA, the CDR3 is TGTGCCAGCAGCCAAGATTTCGGTACAGGGGAGGATGAGCAGTTCTTC.

The CDR3 loop reads CASSFQGSHGYTF. In DNA form, the CDR3 reads TGTGCCAGCAGCTTCCAGGGCTCTCATGGCTACACCTTC. The chain recombines TRBV5-6 with TRBJ1-2, with a weak D call TRBD1 (5 bases). Between the trimmed V and J ends, which lost 2 bases and 6 bases, there was a span of 11 bases. This CDR3 is 13 amino acids long. Germline V gives CDR1 SGHDT, CDR2 YYEEEE.